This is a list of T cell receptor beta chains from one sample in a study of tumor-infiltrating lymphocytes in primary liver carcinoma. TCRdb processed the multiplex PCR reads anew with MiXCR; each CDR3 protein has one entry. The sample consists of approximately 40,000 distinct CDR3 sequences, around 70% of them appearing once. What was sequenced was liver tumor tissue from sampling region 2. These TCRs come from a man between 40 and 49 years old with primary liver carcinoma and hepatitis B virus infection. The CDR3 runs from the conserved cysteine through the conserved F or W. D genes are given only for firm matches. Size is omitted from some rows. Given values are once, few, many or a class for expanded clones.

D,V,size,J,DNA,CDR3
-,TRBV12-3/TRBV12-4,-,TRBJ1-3,TGTGCCGGCAGTCTCGACCTGCGCATCTCTGGAAACACCATATATTTT,CAGSLDLRISGNTIYF
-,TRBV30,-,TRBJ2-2,TGTGCCTGGAAAACGGTGGGGAACATCGAGGAGCTGTTTTTT,CAWKTVGNIEELFF
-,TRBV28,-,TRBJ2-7,TGTGGCAACAGTTCCCCCTTGGGACGGGTCGCCGAGCAGTACTTC,CGNSSPLGRVAEQYF
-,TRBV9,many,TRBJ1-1,TGTGCCAGCAGCGTAGATGGACAGCCGATCACTGAAGCTTTCTTT,CASSVDGQPITEAFF
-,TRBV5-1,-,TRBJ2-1,TGTGCCAGCATGGTGGGGGGCGCCGCCTACAATGAGCAGTTCTTC,CASMVGGAAYNEQFF
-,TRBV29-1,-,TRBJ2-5,TGCAGCGTTGGATCCGCGGCGGGTATATCGGAGACCCAGGACTTC,CSVGSAAGISETQDF
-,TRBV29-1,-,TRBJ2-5,TGCAGCGTTGAATTCCCAGCCGCCCAAGAGATCCAGTGCTTC,CSVEFPAAQEIQCF
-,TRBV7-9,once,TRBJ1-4,TGTGCCAGCAGCTTAGCGGGTCTGAGTGAAAAACTGTTTTTT,CASSLAGLSEKLFF
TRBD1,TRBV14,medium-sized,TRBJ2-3,TGTGCCAGCAGCCAACGACAGGGGAGAGGGACAGATACGCAGTATTTT,CASSQRQGRGTDTQYF
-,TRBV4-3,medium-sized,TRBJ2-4,TGCGCCAGCAGCCAAGAGGAGGGCAGTATTCAGTACTTC,CASSQEEGSIQYF
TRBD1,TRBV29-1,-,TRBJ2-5,TGCAGCGTCCAAGTCCCGGGACAGGGCATTGAGACACAGTACTTC,CSVQVPGQGIETQYF
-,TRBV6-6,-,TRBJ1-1,TGTGCCAGCAGTCACAGGCTCGTCAGCATAAACACTGAAGCTTTCTTT,CASSHRLVSINTEAFF
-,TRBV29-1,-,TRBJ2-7,TGCAGCGGCTCCAACGCCTACGAGCGGTACTTC,CSGSNAYERYF
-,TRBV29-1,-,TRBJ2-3,TGCAGCGCCGGGACGGGAGCCAGCACAGATACGCAGTATTTT,CSAGTGASTDTQYF
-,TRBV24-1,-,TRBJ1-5,TGTGCCACCAGTGACCTGGACATAGGACAGTCCCAGCATTTT,CATSDLDIGQSQHF
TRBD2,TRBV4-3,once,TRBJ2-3,TGCGTCAGCAGCCAAGATCTTCCCTCCGGGACTAGAGGGAGAACAGATACGCAGTATTTT,CVSSQDLPSGTRGRTDTQYF
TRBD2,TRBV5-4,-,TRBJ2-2,TGTGCCATCATGGGGGGATCTAGCGGGACCAACACCGGGGAGCTGTTATTT,CAIMGGSSGTNTGELLF
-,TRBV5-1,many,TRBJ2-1,TGCGCCAGCAGCTTGCTTCCCGGCGACTACAATGAGCAGTTCTTC,CASSLLPGDYNEQFF
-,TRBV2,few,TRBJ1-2,TGTGCCAGCATCGGGCCTCGGGGGGCGGGGGGCTACACCTTC,CASIGPRGAGGYTF
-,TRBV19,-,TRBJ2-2,TGTGCCAGTAGTAGAACAGATGAAGGCACCGGGGAGCTGTTTTTT,CASSRTDEGTGELFF
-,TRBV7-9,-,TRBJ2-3,TGTGCCAGCAGCTTAAAGGGGCAGGGATTAGATACGCAGTATTTT,CASSLKGQGLDTQYF
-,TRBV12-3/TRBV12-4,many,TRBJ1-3,TGTGCCAGCAGTTTAGGACAACTTCTCTCTGGAAACACCATATATTTT,CASSLGQLLSGNTIYF
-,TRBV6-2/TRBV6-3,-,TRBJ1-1,TGTGCCAGCGGCAAGGTTACGGGGCTCGAGTTGAAAGCTTTCTTT,CASGKVTGLELKAFF
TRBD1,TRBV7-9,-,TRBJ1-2,TGTGCCAGCATCTCCAGACCCCAGGGGGGGCTCAACTATGGCTACATTTTC,CASISRPQGGLNYGYIF
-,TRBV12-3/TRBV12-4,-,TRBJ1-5,TGTGCCAGCAGTCCCCCAGGACAGAGGAGGGCCCAGCCCCAGCATTTT,CASSPPGQRRAQPQHF